Listed below are T cell receptor beta chains from one sample, sequenced in a study of blood T cell repertoires in COVID-19. This table comes from immunoSEQ multiplex PCR, and its TCRdb copy is limited to in-frame clones, with some not included. The sample consists of roughly 440,000 clones, approximately 88% of them appearing once. Sequencing was done on a sample of peripheral blood. These receptor sequences come from a woman aged 50 to 60 with COVID-19, enrolled during active disease. Both conserved end residues are trimmed from each CDR3. The order of the fields is V gene, D gene, J gene, CDR3 protein. The D gene is left open where the match is weak.

V: TRBV19
D: TRBD1
J: TRBJ2-6
CDR3: ASSPTGGFGANVLT

V: TRBV5-5
D: NA
J: TRBJ1-2
CDR3: ASAQGRRDYGYT

V: TRBV5-1
D: TRBD1
J: TRBJ2-1
CDR3: ASSSRTGRSYNEQF

V: TRBV11-2
D: NA
J: TRBJ1-1
CDR3: ASSFGAPSNTEAF

V: TRBV2
D: NA
J: TRBJ1-2
CDR3: ASKRQQLNYGYT

V: TRBV7-9
D: NA
J: TRBJ1-2
CDR3: ASSLSDGTTNYGYT

V: TRBV18
D: NA
J: TRBJ2-1
CDR3: ASSREFVNEQF

V: TRBV4-1
D: NA
J: TRBJ1-4
CDR3: ASSQDRRRANEKLF

V: TRBV19
D: NA
J: TRBJ1-5
CDR3: ASRPQGLVSNQPQH

V: TRBV2
D: TRBD2
J: TRBJ2-7
CDR3: ASEGGPAGGTYEQY

V: TRBV11-2
D: TRBD1
J: TRBJ1-1
CDR3: ASSFKGANTEAF

V: TRBV7-9
D: TRBD1
J: TRBJ1-3
CDR3: ASSLDSGGSGNTIY

V: TRBV3-1/TRBV3-2
D: TRBD1
J: TRBJ1-2
CDR3: ASSQDLGQGSY

V: TRBV9
D: TRBD2
J: TRBJ2-7
CDR3: ASSPTWDYSYEQY

V: TRBV4-2
D: TRBD2
J: TRBJ2-1
CDR3: ASSQSGSGGLYNEQF

V: TRBV6-5
D: NA
J: TRBJ1-3
CDR3: ASNQRSGNTIY

V: TRBV11-2
D: NA
J: TRBJ2-7
CDR3: ASSSTSGGEQY

V: TRBV11-2
D: NA
J: TRBJ2-7
CDR3: ASSLSARATYYYEQY

V: TRBV30
D: NA
J: TRBJ1-1
CDR3: AWSSSSNTEAF

V: TRBV29-1
D: NA
J: TRBJ2-7
CDR3: SVAGQGHEQY

V: TRBV2
D: NA
J: TRBJ1-1
CDR3: ASSGGGTEAF

V: TRBV12-3/TRBV12-4
D: NA
J: TRBJ1-6
CDR3: ASSARTDSPLH

V: TRBV11-3
D: TRBD2
J: TRBJ2-3
CDR3: ASSSGLAASTDTQY

V: TRBV6-6
D: TRBD2
J: TRBJ2-1
CDR3: ASSGSLWGGADGEQF

V: TRBV30
D: NA
J: TRBJ2-7
CDR3: ACKTGTPYEQY